In its sample, the clone carrying this T cell receptor (beta chain) was seen a few times. Its antigen is still unknown. These data originate in a study of shared clonotypes between healthy human individuals. Study-level findings and limits: Tissues were not sampled, only blood, and their repertoires likely differ.

HIV-negative, healthy adults without recent acute infections or vaccinations were the donors. Assay execution proceeded at the deep level. Study processing details: Because ImmunoSEQ provided only junction sequences with no quality scores, the filtering differed. Method: immunoSEQ multiplex PCR; TCRdb's copy keeps in-frame clones and lacks some. V and J calls and clone size are as listed in that table; D and trimming were resolved from the DNA. The sample has about 450,000 clones, roughly 77% seen once. The source material was PBMCs. The source is a woman in her thirties or forties in good health. Some clones in this sample may be carry-over from other donors' samples.

The CDR3, as DNA: TGTGCCACCAGCATCGGACAGGCCGATAGCAATCAGCCCCAGCATTTT. It yields the protein CATSIGQADSNQPQHF. This sequence joins TRBV15 and TRBJ1-5; 7 nucleotides line up with TRBD1. This CDR3 spans 16 amino acids. V gave up 4 bases and J gave up 0 bases; unmatched junction bases: 6. Per germline, CDR1 LNHNV and CDR2 YYDKDF (reference sequence).